The 28 T cell receptor beta chains below were found in one sample sequenced in a study of OX40 agonist ivuxolimab in advanced cancers. Profiling relied on immunoSEQ multiplex PCR, and the TCRdb table lists in-frame clones only, not all of them. The sample shows more than 40,000 clones, about 91% of them seen only once. Source: CD4+ or CD8+ T cells sorted from blood, taken in a trial of the OX40 agonist ivuxolimab. These receptors all stem from an adult with an advanced solid tumor such as melanoma, head and neck, liver or kidney cancer.

V usage is TRBV27 and J usage is TRBJ1-1; 7 nucleotides line up with TRBD1. Looked up from germline, CDR1 is MNHEY and CDR2 is SMNVEV (reference sequence). CDR3 length equals 14 residues. V gave up 2 bases and J gave up 8 bases; unmatched junction bases: 8. The chain's CDR3 is CASSLSSDRAEAFF. The CDR3 DNA sequence: TGTGCCAGCAGTTTAAGTTCAGACAGGGCCGAAGCTTTCTTT.

This sequence joins TRBV11-2 and TRBJ2-1, with 8 nucleotides matching TRBD2. Germline V gene lookup returns CDR1 SGHAT and CDR2 FQNNGV. V trimming: 1 base; J trimming: 8 bases; junction bases outside the gene matches: 7. The CDR3 spans 15 residues. The CDR3 reads CASSLGLAPGDEQFF. The DNA of the CDR3 is TGTGCCAGCAGCTTAGGACTAGCGCCAGGAGATGAGCAGTTCTTC.

J is TRBJ2-1 and V is TRBV5-1; weak D call: TRBD2 (5 bases). CDR1 and CDR2 from the germline V gene are SGHRS and YFSETQ. V lost 5 bases, J lost 4 bases, and 10 bases lay in between. The CDR3 has 13 residues. CDR3 DNA sequence: TGCGCCAGCAGACCACCGGGGTACAATGAGCAGTTCTTC. Translation: CASRPPGYNEQFF.

The chain links TRBV7-9 to TRBJ2-7; 11 nucleotides agree with TRBD1. This CDR3 is built from 19 residues. Germline lookup yields CDR1 SEHNR and CDR2 FQNEAQ (reference sequence). V lost 5 bases and J lost 2; bases outside the gene matches: 17. CDR3 nucleotide sequence: TGTGCCAGCAGCCCTCACTACCCCGGACAGGGGGCGGATCCCTACGAGCAGTACTTC. Its translation is CASSPHYPGQGADPYEQYF.

The CDR3 region has the DNA TGTGCCAGCAGTCTCGTCGGGGGCTCTGGAAACACCATATATTTT. This translates into CASSLVGGSGNTIYF. This chain connects TRBV27 to TRBJ1-3; D is perhaps TRBD1 (5 bases). Trimming cost V 5 bases and J 0 bases, with 11 bases left between them. CDR1 is MNHEY, CDR2 SMNVEV, per germline (reference sequence). This CDR3 has 15 amino acids.

The chain couples TRBV18 to TRBJ1-4; 8 bases line up with TRBD1. The V segment lost 8 bases and the J segment 3 bases; nucleotides outside the gene matches: 11. CDR1 and CDR2 from the germline V gene are KGHSH and LQKENI. The CDR3 loop spans 16 amino acids. CDR3 DNA sequence: TGTGCCAGCCAACAGGACAGGGCGCCGGCTAATGAAAAACTGTTTTTT. Protein: CASQQDRAPANEKLFF.

The chain carries TRBV27 and TRBJ1-5; 7 bases align to TRBD1. Germline CDR1 MNHEY, CDR2 SMNVEV (reference sequence). With 6 bases clipped from V and 6 bases from J, the junction kept 5 bases outside the gene matches. The CDR3 is 13 amino acids. The CDR3 loop is CASSPGQPQPQHF. The CDR3 DNA follows: TGTGCCAGCAGCCCGGGACAGCCTCAGCCCCAGCATTTT.

This clone was seen only a few times. This chain's CDR3 is CSVVWLAASTDTQYF. CDR3 nucleotide sequence: TGCAGCGTTGTTTGGTTGGCGGCTAGCACAGATACGCAGTATTTT. The chain combines TRBV29-1 with TRBJ2-3; D call uncertain. The germline gives CDR1 SQVTM, CDR2 ANQGSEA. Trimming stripped 4 bases from V and 0 bases from J, with 14 bases between. CDR3 size: 15 residues.

This clone was picked up one time. This chain links TRBV27 with TRBJ2-2; 9 nucleotides match TRBD1. Germline V CDR1 and CDR2: MNHEY, SMNVEV (reference sequence). This CDR3 region has 18 residues. V was pared by 10 bases and J by 0 bases, with 15 bases of the junction left unmatched. The CDR3 region has the DNA TGTGCCACCTCCTGGACAGGGGACAAGTTCGCGAACACCGGGGAGCTGTTTTTT. Its translation: CATSWTGDKFANTGELFF.

This clone occurred a few times. The rearrangement uses TRBV13 and TRBJ1-6; D unclear. V lost 5 bases and J lost 13, with 18 bases in between. The CDR3 contains 14 residues. Germline CDR1 reads PRHDT; CDR2 reads FYEKMQ (reference sequence). The CDR3 protein is CASSHKGSGIPLHF. In DNA form, the CDR3 reads TGTGCCAGCAGCCATAAAGGATCGGGGATCCCCCTCCACTTT.

In this sample, this clone turned up once. The chain carries TRBV11-2 and TRBJ2-7; 7 bases are a match to TRBD2. V gave up 2 bases and J gave up 2 bases; unmatched junction bases: 6. This CDR3 has 15 amino acids. The V gene's germline CDR1 is SGHAT and CDR2 FQNNGV. CDR3 nucleotides: TGTGCCAGCAGCTTAATGGCGGGGGACCCCTACGAGCAGTACGTC. This translates into CASSLMAGDPYEQYV.

The V gene is TRBV5-1, the J gene TRBJ2-3; 7 nucleotides line up with TRBD2. This CDR3 is 16 amino acids long. Germline loops: CDR1 SGHRS, CDR2 YFSETQ. Losses at the gene ends were 0 bases for V and 0 bases for J; bases not matched to a gene: 4. The DNA of the CDR3 is TGCGCCAGCAGCTTGGCTAGCGGTTCTAGCACAGATACGCAGTATTTT. Translated: CASSLASGSSTDTQYF.

The J gene is TRBJ2-2, the V gene TRBV6-5, with a tentative D call TRBD2 (5 bases). CDR3 length equals 14 residues. The V end lost 0 bases, the J end lost 6 bases, and 8 bases lay between the germline ends. CDR1 is MNHEY, CDR2 SVGAGI, per germline. The CDR3 DNA follows: TGTGCCAGCAGTTACTCGAGGGTCGCCGGGGAGCTGTTTTTT. It yields the protein CASSYSRVAGELFF.

The chain has TRBV7-9 and TRBJ2-1; no reliable D call. Trimming left V 2 bases short and J 1 base short, with 12 bases between. Looked up from germline, CDR1 is SEHNR and CDR2 is FQNEAQ (reference sequence). This CDR3 contains 16 residues. CDR3 in amino acids: CASSLRDQPSYNEQFF. The CDR3 nucleotides read TGTGCCAGCAGCTTACGCGACCAGCCTTCCTACAATGAGCAGTTCTTC. The variable domain in full, completed from reference TRBV7-9 and TRBJ2-1, reads DTGVSQNPRHKITKRGQNVTFRCDPISEHNRLYWYRQTLGQGPEFLTYFQNEAQLEKSRLLSDRFSAERPKGSFSTLEIQRTEQGDSAMYLCASSLRDQPSYNEQFFGPGTRLTVL.

Only a few counts were recorded for this clone. This chain connects TRBV27 to TRBJ1-2; weak D call: TRBD1 (6 bases). The germline gives CDR1 MNHEY, CDR2 SMNVEV (reference sequence). V gave up 5 bases and J gave up 4 bases, with 11 bases separating them. The CDR3 runs to 13 residues. As DNA, the CDR3 is TGTGCCAGCAGTCCCGGGACATCCTATGGCTACACCTTC. Protein product: CASSPGTSYGYTF.

This sequence joins TRBV5-1 and TRBJ2-7; tentative D call: TRBD1 (6 bases). CDR1 SGHRS and CDR2 YFSETQ come from the germline V gene. V was shortened by 0 bases and J by 2 bases, with 9 bases between the two germline ends. The CDR3 extends over 14 amino acids. DNA of the CDR3: TGCGCCAGCAGCTTGGTGGGGGCCCCCTACGAGCAGTACTTC. This translates into CASSLVGAPYEQYF. The whole variable domain, filled in from reference TRBV5-1 and TRBJ2-7, reads KAGVTQTPRYLIKTRGQQVTLSCSPISGHRSVSWYQQTPGQGLQFLFEYFSETQRNKGNFPGRFSGRQFSNSRSEMNVSTLELGDSALYLCASSLVGAPYEQYFGPGTRLTVT.

This clone was counted a few times. The V and J genes are TRBV7-9 and TRBJ1-2; 8 bases align to TRBD1. Per the germline V gene, CDR1 is SEHNR and CDR2 is FQNEAQ (reference sequence). The V gene end was trimmed by 1 base and the J gene end by 6 bases; junction bases not matched to a gene: 10. The length of the CDR3 is 16 residues. In nucleotides, the CDR3 is TGTGCCAGCAGCTTAGGGACAGGGAATTTGGTTGATGGCTACACCTTC. Its protein product is CASSLGTGNLVDGYTF.

The chain is built from TRBV7-3 and TRBJ2-1; 7 bases align to TRBD2. The CDR3 is 17 amino acids. V shed 2 bases and J 6 bases; nucleotides not matched to a gene: 13. Looked up from germline, CDR1 is SGHTA and CDR2 is FQGTGA. CDR3 region: CASSLLSGDPLGNEQFF. CDR3 sequence (DNA): TGTGCCAGCAGCTTATTGAGCGGGGACCCTCTGGGCAATGAGCAGTTCTTC.

This chain uses TRBV7-9 with TRBJ2-6; D is unclear. CDR3 length: 15 amino acids. V lost 3 bases and J 1 base, leaving 7 bases between the germline ends. Germline V gives CDR1 SEHNR, CDR2 FQNEAQ (reference sequence). As DNA, the CDR3 is TGTGCCAGCAGCTTCGGACCTTCTGGGGCCAACGTCCTGACTTTC. It is translated as CASSFGPSGANVLTF.

The rearrangement links TRBV30 to TRBJ2-3; D uncertain. The CDR3 contains 14 residues. Germline CDR1 reads GTSNPN; CDR2 reads SVGIG (reference sequence). Trimming left V 8 bases short and J 0 bases short, with 15 bases between. CDR3 nucleotide sequence: TGTGCCCTGGCCGGTACCGGGAGCACAGATACGCAGTATTTT. It translates to CALAGTGSTDTQYF.

The chain joins TRBV10-3 to TRBJ1-1, with D maybe TRBD1 (6 bases). CDR1 ENHRY and CDR2 SYGVKD come from the germline V gene. Trimming took off 4 bases at V and 1 base at J, with 7 bases between the two ends. This CDR3 has 13 residues. CDR3 nucleotides: TGTGCCATCAGTGCCAGGGGGAACACTGAAGCTTTCTTT. The encoded protein is CAISARGNTEAFF.

The chain has TRBV7-8 and TRBJ1-2; D not certain. CDR3 length equals 13 residues. Between the trimmed V and J ends, which lost 8 bases and 6 bases, there was a span of 16 bases. Germline-derived CDR1 and CDR2 are SGHVS and FQNEAQ. The CDR3 DNA sequence: TGTGCCAGCCCCCCGGCATTCGAGGATGGCTACACCTTC. It encodes CASPPAFEDGYTF. Together with reference TRBV7-8 and TRBJ1-2, the CDR3 gives the full variable domain: GAGVSQSPRYKVAKRGQDVALRCDPISGHVSLFWYQQALGQGPEFLTYFQNEAQLDKSGLPSDRFFAERPEGSVSTLKIQRTQQEDSAVYLCASPPAFEDGYTFGSGTRLTVV.

This chain links TRBV7-6 with TRBJ2-3, with 7 bases that match TRBD2. This CDR3 region has 18 residues. The germline V gene has CDR1 SGHVS and CDR2 FNYEAQ. The J segment lost 0 bases and the V segment lost 5 bases, leaving 14 bases of the junction unmatched. CDR3 amino acids: CASSEGAVRGTSTDTQYF. In nucleotides, the CDR3 is TGTGCCAGCAGCGAAGGGGCGGTGCGGGGGACTAGCACAGATACGCAGTATTTT.

The chain links TRBV19 to TRBJ2-3; 7 positions match TRBD1. CDR1 is LNHDA and CDR2 is SQIVND in the germline V gene (reference sequence). V lost 6 bases to trimming and J lost 0 bases; unmatched junction nucleotides: 12. CDR3 length: 17 amino acids. As DNA, the CDR3 is TGTGCCAGTAGGGGGGTGACAGGGTTAACTAGCACAGATACGCAGTATTTT. Its translation is CASRGVTGLTSTDTQYF.

CDR3 bases: TGCGCCAGCAGCCCCCGACTAGCGGCTAGCTCCTACAATGAGCAGTTCTTC. It encodes CASSPRLAASSYNEQFF. This chain uses TRBV4-3 with TRBJ2-1; 9 bases fit TRBD2. Looked up from germline, CDR1 is LGHNA and CDR2 is YSLEER. This CDR3 has 17 amino acids. J gave up 0 bases and V 4 bases, and 7 bases lay outside the gene matches.

The chain recombines TRBV7-9 with TRBJ2-7; 13 bases fit TRBD2. The germline CDR1 and CDR2 sequences are SEHNR and FQNEAQ (reference sequence). V was pared by 5 bases and J by 7 bases, with 11 bases of the junction left unmatched. The CDR3 totals 16 residues. CDR3 DNA sequence: TGTGCCAGCAGCGCGGGGACTAGCGGGGCCCCCTGGGAGCAGTACTTC. It codes for CASSAGTSGAPWEQYF.

The chain combines TRBV27 with TRBJ2-7; tentative D call: TRBD2 (5 bases). Looked up from germline, CDR1 is MNHEY and CDR2 is SMNVEV (reference sequence). The CDR3 runs to 13 residues. Deletions cut 3 bases from V and 2 bases from J, with 8 bases between. The CDR3 coding sequence is TGTGCCAGCAGTTTTTCCGGGGCCTACGAGCAGTACTTC. This sequence encodes CASSFSGAYEQYF.

This clone was detected a few times. The genes are TRBV4-3 and TRBJ2-7; D is possibly TRBD1 (6 bases). Trimming stripped 1 base from V and 1 base from J, with 14 bases between. Germline assignment: CDR1 LGHNA and CDR2 YSLEER. The CDR3 is made up of 16 amino acids. The CDR3 DNA reads as TGCGCCAGCAGCCAAGCCCTGGGGGACACATCCTACGAGCAGTACTTC. Its protein is CASSQALGDTSYEQYF.